Sequencing of this T cell receptor (beta chain) was carried out in a study of long-term antiretroviral therapy in people with HIV. Looking at the study overall: When the earliest samples were collected, ART was typically delayed until CD4 counts fell.

V shed 1 base and J shed 1 base, with 5 bases lying between them. The CDR3 totals 13 residues. Germline CDR1 and CDR2: SGHRS and YFSETQ. Researchers report immunoSEQ v3.0 was run at survey level. Profiling relied on immunoSEQ multiplex PCR, and the TCRdb table lists in-frame clones only, not all of them. The table lists 20,000 to 25,000 clones, more than 70% of them singletons. Donors each had at least one pre-ART PBMC sample and at least two post-ART ones. This sequence was found in a man in his 60s with HIV. Sequences were derived from unsorted PBMCs, sampled 0.6 years after starting antiretroviral therapy. The chain employs TRBV5-1 and TRBJ1-2; no definite D call. DNA for the CDR3: TGCGCCAGCAGCTTGAGTGTTAACTATGGCTACACCTTC. Translated: CASSLSVNYGYTF.